This is a list of T cell receptor beta chains from one sample in a study of T cell responses to AZD1222 COVID-19 vaccine. TCRdb's copy holds only in-frame clones and misses some; the assay was immunoSEQ multiplex PCR. Among 110,000 or so clones listed, 85% to 90% were seen once. Sample: peripheral blood, taken 28 days after the second AZD1222 dose. These receptors all stem from an adult who received the AZD1222 COVID-19 vaccine. Each CDR3 is given with its conserved first and last residue. A D gene is named only where the DNA matches it firmly. Expanded clones are given a class, and other clones once, few, many or no size at all.

abundance	v_gene	d_gene	j_gene	CDR3nt	CDR3aa
-	TRBV5-1	-	TRBJ1-1	TGCGCCAGCAGCCCGCGGGGCCGGGGGAACACTGAAGCTTTCTTT	CASSPRGRGNTEAFF
-	TRBV7-8	TRBD2	TRBJ2-3	TGTGCCAGCAGCTTGGGAAGCGGGAGGAGCACAGATACGCAGTATTTT	CASSLGSGRSTDTQYF
-	TRBV20-1	-	TRBJ2-2	TGCAGTGCTAGTCGCGGGAAGAACACCGGGGAGCTGTTTTTT	CSASRGKNTGELFF
-	TRBV6-5	TRBD1	TRBJ2-7	TGTGCCAGCAGTTACAGGGACAGGGGGATCTACGAGCAGTACTTC	CASSYRDRGIYEQYF
once	TRBV7-9	-	TRBJ2-2	TGTGCCAGCAGCGACCTCTGGACAGAAACCGGGGAGCTGTTTTTT	CASSDLWTETGELFF
-	TRBV30	-	TRBJ1-1	TGTGCCTGGAGTGCCGCAGCCTATTCAGAAGCTTTCTTT	CAWSAAAYSEAFF
-	TRBV5-1	-	TRBJ2-3	TGCGCCAGCAGCTTGGGGGGAGCGGATGCAGATACGCAGTATTTT	CASSLGGADADTQYF
-	TRBV2	-	TRBJ1-1	TGTGCCAGCAGGGGGACGGCGTCTAACACTGAAGCTTTCTTT	CASRGTASNTEAFF
once	TRBV20-1	-	TRBJ2-3	TGCAGTGCCCTTACGCAGTATTTT	CSALTQYF
-	TRBV6-2/TRBV6-3	TRBD2	TRBJ2-2	TGTGCCAGCAGTTACTCTACTAAGGTAGCGGGAGTCCCCGGGGAGCTGTTTTTT	CASSYSTKVAGVPGELFF
-	TRBV5-1	-	TRBJ2-7	TGCGCCAGCAGCTTGACTGCTAATTCCTACGAGCAGTACTTC	CASSLTANSYEQYF
-	TRBV7-6	TRBD1	TRBJ2-5	TGTGCCAGCACTCAGACAGGGTTGGAGACCCAGTACTTC	CASTQTGLETQYF
-	TRBV4-1	TRBD2	TRBJ2-3	TGCGCCAGCAGCCCCGGACTAGCGGGAGGGGAAGATACGCAGTATTTT	CASSPGLAGGEDTQYF
-	TRBV11-1	-	TRBJ2-7	TGTGCCAGCAGCCCACCGGCCAACGCCTACGAGCAGTACTTC	CASSPPANAYEQYF
-	TRBV5-1	TRBD1	TRBJ2-4	TGCGCCAGCAGCATACAGGGGGCAGGTAAAAACATTCAGTACTTC	CASSIQGAGKNIQYF
-	TRBV7-9	-	TRBJ2-2	TGTGCCAGCAGCTTTGGCAGGAGTAGAATGAACACCGGGGAGCTGTTTTTT	CASSFGRSRMNTGELFF
-	TRBV28	-	TRBJ2-3	TGTGCCAGCAGTCCATCAAGCGAGGGCACAGATACGCAGTATTTT	CASSPSSEGTDTQYF
-	TRBV11-2	-	TRBJ2-5	TGTGCCAGCAGCTTAAATCGAGAGACCCAGTACTTC	CASSLNRETQYF
-	TRBV6-5	TRBD1	TRBJ1-2	TGTGCCAGCAGTCCGACAGGGAGACGTGGCTACACCTTC	CASSPTGRRGYTF
-	TRBV5-7	-	TRBJ1-1	TGTGCCAGCAGCTCTTGGAGGTACTTTCGTTCTGAAGCTTTCTTT	CASSSWRYFRSEAFF
-	TRBV19	-	TRBJ1-2	TGTGCCAGTAGTAACCCGACAGGAGATGGCTGCACCTTC	CASSNPTGDGCTF
-	TRBV2	TRBD2	TRBJ2-6	TGTGCCAGCAGTGAAGTCGGGACTAGCGGGAGCGCTCTCCAGGGGGCCAACGTCCTGACTTTC	CASSEVGTSGSALQGANVLTF
once	TRBV15	-	TRBJ2-7	TGTGCCACCAGCAGTTTACTAGTAGCCGAGCAGTACTTC	CATSSLLVAEQYF
-	TRBV21-1	-	TRBJ2-7	TGTGCCAGCAGCAAACTTAAGGGAAAAAGCTGTGACGAGCAGTACTTC	CASSKLKGKSCDEQYF
once	TRBV5-1	-	TRBJ2-2	TGCGCCAGCAGCGTCGATTCCCCCGGGGAGCTGTTTTTT	CASSVDSPGELFF
-	TRBV7-3	-	TRBJ2-1	TGTGCCAGCAGCTCCCGGGACGACCTCCCGGGTGAGCAGTTCTTC	CASSSRDDLPGEQFF
once	TRBV7-3	-	TRBJ2-1	TGTGCCAGCAGCTTAAGAGAGGGAGGACGCTACAATGAGCAGTTCTTC	CASSLREGGRYNEQFF
few	TRBV21-1	-	TRBJ1-4	TGTGCCAGCCTAGAGGGTGGGGCTGAAAAACTGTTTTTT	CASLEGGAEKLFF
-	TRBV19	TRBD2	TRBJ2-5	TGTGCCAGTAGTATTGGCGGGAGGGGAGGAGAGACCCAGTACTTC	CASSIGGRGGETQYF
once	TRBV6-7	TRBD2	TRBJ2-1	TGTGCCAGCACCCATTTAAGGGCGGGAGTTGGGCAGTTCTTC	CASTHLRAGVGQFF
-	TRBV20-1	-	TRBJ2-7	TGCAGTGTGACTGACGCTTTCAAGCAGTACTTC	CSVTDAFKQYF
-	TRBV6-5	-	TRBJ1-1	TGTGCCAGCAGCTCCTCCATGCACATCCCTCAAGGTTTCTTT	CASSSSMHIPQGFF
-	TRBV6-5	TRBD1	TRBJ1-1	TGTGCCAGCACCCGGACAGGGGGAACTGAAGCTTTCTTT	CASTRTGGTEAFF
-	TRBV6-5	TRBD1	TRBJ2-7	TGTGCCAGCAGCAAGAGACGGACAGGAATCTACGAGCAGTACTTC	CASSKRRTGIYEQYF
-	TRBV7-9	TRBD2	TRBJ2-2	TGTGCCAGCAGCTTCGGTAGCGGGAGGGACACCGGGGAGCTGTTTTTT	CASSFGSGRDTGELFF
-	TRBV28	-	TRBJ2-1	TGTGCCAGCAGGGGTGGGGCGGTGGGCAATGAGCAGTTCTTC	CASRGGAVGNEQFF
-	TRBV9	-	TRBJ1-2	TGTGCCAGCAGCGTTGGAGGGTCTGACGGCTACACCTTC	CASSVGGSDGYTF
-	TRBV28	TRBD1	TRBJ2-3	TGTGCCAGCGCCGGGACAGGGGTTTTTACAGATACGCAGTATTTT	CASAGTGVFTDTQYF
-	TRBV3-1/TRBV3-2	-	TRBJ2-5	TGTGCCAGCAGCACAAGGGTGGGGGAAGAGACCCAGTACTTC	CASSTRVGEETQYF
-	TRBV19	TRBD1	TRBJ2-2	TGTGCCAGAAGGGACAGGAGGAACACCGGGGAGCTGTTTTTT	CARRDRRNTGELFF
-	TRBV9	TRBD2	TRBJ2-3	TGTGCCAGCAGCGTTAGCGGGAGTTCCTATCCTCAGGGAGATACGCAGTATTTT	CASSVSGSSYPQGDTQYF
once	TRBV11-2	-	TRBJ2-7	TGTGCCAGCGGGTCAAGGGCCCACGAGCAGTACTTC	CASGSRAHEQYF
-	TRBV10-3	-	TRBJ1-1	TGTGCCATCGGGAATGGGGCGCAAGGGGTTGAAGCTTTCTTT	CAIGNGAQGVEAFF
-	TRBV11-1	-	TRBJ1-5	TGTGCCAGCAGCGCCGGACAGAATCAGCCCCAGCATTTT	CASSAGQNQPQHF
-	TRBV15	TRBD2	TRBJ2-3	TGTGCCACCAGCAGAGATTCCCGGGGACTAGCAGCAGATACGCAGTATTTT	CATSRDSRGLAADTQYF
-	TRBV6-1	-	TRBJ2-7	TGTGCCAGCAGTGAACAGGGGGGAAAGTACGAGCAGTACTTC	CASSEQGGKYEQYF
once	TRBV10-3	-	TRBJ1-5	TGTGCCATCAGTGGACACGGTAATCAGCCCCAGCATTTT	CAISGHGNQPQHF
-	TRBV18	TRBD2	TRBJ2-7	TGTGCCAGCTCACCAACGGGGGGGGATGGCGAGCAGTACTTC	CASSPTGGDGEQYF
-	TRBV7-2	-	TRBJ1-2	TGTGCCAGCAGCTTAGCGGGGGGCAACTATGGCTACACCTTC	CASSLAGGNYGYTF
once	TRBV6-5	-	TRBJ1-2	TGTGCCAGTTCGTCGACTACCGCCCTCTATGGCTACACCTTC	CASSSTTALYGYTF